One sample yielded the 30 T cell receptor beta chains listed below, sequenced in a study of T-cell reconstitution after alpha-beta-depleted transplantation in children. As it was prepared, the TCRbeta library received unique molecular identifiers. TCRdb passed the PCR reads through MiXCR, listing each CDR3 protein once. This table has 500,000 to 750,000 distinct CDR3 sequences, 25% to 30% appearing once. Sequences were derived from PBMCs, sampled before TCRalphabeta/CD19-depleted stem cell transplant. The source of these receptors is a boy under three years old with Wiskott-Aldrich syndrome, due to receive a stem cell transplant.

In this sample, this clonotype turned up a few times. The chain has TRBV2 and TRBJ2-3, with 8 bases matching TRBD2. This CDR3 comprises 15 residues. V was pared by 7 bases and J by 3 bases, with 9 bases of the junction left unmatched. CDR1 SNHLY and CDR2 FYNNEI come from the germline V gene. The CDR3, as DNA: TGTGCCAGCAAACACCGGGAGGGGCTGACAGATACGCAGTATTTT. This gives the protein CASKHREGLTDTQYF. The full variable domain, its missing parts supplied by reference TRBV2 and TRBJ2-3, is EPEVTQTPSHQVTQMGQEVILRCVPISNHLYFYWYRQILGQKVEFLVSFYNNEISEKSEIFDDQFSVERPDGSNFTLKIRSTKLEDSAMYFCASKHREGLTDTQYFGPGTRLTVL.

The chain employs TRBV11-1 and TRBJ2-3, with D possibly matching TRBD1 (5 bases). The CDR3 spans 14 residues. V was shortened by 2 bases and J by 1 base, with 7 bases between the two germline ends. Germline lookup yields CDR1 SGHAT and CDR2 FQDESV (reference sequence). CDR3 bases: TGTGCCAGCAGCTTATCGACAGGCACAGATACGCAGTATTTT. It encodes CASSLSTGTDTQYF.

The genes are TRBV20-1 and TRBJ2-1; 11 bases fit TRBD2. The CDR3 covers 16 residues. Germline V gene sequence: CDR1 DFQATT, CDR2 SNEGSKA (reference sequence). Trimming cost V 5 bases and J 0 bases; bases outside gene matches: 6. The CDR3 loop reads CSASTSGGASYNEQFF. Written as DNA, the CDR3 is TGCAGTGCTTCAACTAGCGGGGGAGCCTCCTACAATGAGCAGTTCTTC.

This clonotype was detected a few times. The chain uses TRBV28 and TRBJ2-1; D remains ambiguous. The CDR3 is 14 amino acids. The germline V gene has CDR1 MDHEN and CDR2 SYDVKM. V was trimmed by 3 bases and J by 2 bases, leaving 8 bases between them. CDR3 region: CASSLWKAYNEQFF. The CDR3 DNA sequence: TGTGCCAGCAGTTTGTGGAAAGCCTACAATGAGCAGTTCTTC. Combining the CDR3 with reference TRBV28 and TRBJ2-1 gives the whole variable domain DVKVTQSSRYLVKRTGEKVFLECVQDMDHENMFWYRQDPGLGLRLIYFSYDVKMKEKGDIPEGYSVSREKKERFSLILESASTNQTSMYLCASSLWKAYNEQFFGPGTRLTVL.

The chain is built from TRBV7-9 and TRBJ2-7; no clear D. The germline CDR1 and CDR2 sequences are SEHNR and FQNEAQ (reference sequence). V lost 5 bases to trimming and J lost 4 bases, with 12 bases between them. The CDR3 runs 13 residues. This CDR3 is CASSLTQAYEQYF. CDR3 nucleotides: TGTGCCAGCAGCCTTACCCAGGCTTACGAGCAGTACTTC.

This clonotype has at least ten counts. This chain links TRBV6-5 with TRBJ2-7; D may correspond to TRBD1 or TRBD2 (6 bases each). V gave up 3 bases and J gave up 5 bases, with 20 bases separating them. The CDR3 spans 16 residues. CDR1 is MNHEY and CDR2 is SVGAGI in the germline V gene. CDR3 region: CASSYVVGRGGHEQYF. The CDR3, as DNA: TGTGCCAGCAGTTATGTCGTTGGCAGGGGAGGCCACGAGCAGTACTTC.

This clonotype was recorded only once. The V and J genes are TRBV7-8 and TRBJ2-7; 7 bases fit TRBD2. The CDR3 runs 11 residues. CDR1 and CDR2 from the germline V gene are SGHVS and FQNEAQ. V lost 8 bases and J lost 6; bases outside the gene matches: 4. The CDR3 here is CASRGDLEQYF. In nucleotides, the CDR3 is TGTGCCAGCCGGGGGGACCTCGAGCAGTACTTC.

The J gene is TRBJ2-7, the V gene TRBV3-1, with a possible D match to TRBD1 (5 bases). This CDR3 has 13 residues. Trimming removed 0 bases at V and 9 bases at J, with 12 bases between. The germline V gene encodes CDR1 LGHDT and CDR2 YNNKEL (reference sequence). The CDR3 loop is CASSQDQGLVQYF. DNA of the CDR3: TGTGCCAGCAGCCAAGACCAGGGTTTGGTGCAGTACTTC.

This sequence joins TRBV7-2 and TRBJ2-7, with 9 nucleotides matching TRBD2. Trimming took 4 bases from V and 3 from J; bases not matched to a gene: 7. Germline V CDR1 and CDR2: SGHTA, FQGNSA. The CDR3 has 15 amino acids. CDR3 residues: CASSSVAGGNYEQYF. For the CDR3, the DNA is TGTGCCAGCAGCTCCGTGGCGGGAGGGAACTACGAGCAGTACTTC.

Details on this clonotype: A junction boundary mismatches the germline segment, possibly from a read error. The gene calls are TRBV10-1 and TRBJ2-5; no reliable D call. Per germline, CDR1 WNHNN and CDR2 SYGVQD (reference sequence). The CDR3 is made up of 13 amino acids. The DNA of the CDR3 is TGCGCCAGCAGCGCAACAAGGGATGGAGCTAAGGACTTC. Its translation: CASSATRDGAKDF.

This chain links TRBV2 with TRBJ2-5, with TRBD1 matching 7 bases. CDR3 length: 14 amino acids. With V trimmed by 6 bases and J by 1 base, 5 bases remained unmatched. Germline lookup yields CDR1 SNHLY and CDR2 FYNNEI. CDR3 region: CASRGGTVQETQYF. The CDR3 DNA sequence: TGTGCCAGCAGGGGTGGGACAGTCCAAGAGACCCAGTACTTC.

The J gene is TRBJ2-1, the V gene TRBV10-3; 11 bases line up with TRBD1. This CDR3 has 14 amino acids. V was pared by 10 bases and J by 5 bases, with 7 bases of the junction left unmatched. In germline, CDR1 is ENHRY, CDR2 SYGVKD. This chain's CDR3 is CATLPGQGDNEQFF. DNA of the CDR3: TGTGCCACCCTCCCGGGACAGGGGGACAATGAGCAGTTCTTC.

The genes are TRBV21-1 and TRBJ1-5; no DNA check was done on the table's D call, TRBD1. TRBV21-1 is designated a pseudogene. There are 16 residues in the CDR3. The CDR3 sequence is CASVRGQGFLSQPQHF. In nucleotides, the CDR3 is TGTGCCAGCGTTCGCGGACAGGGTTTTTTAAGTCAGCCCCAGCATTTT.

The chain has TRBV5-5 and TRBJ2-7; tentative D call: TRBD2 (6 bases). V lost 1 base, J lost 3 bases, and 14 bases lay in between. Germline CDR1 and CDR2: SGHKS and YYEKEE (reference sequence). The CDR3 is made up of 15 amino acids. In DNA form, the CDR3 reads TGTGCCAGCAGCTTGCTCGGGGACTCGGGCTACGAGCAGTACTTC. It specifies CASSLLGDSGYEQYF. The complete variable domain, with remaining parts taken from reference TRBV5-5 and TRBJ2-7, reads DAGVTQSPTHLIKTRGQQVTLRCSPISGHKSVSWYQQVLGQGPQFIFQYYEKEERGRGNFPDRFSARQFPNYSSELNVNALLLGDSALYLCASSLLGDSGYEQYFGPGTRLTVT.

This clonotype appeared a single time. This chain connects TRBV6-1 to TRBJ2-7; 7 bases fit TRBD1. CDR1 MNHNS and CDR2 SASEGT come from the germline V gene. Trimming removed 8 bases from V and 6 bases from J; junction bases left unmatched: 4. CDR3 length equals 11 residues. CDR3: CASRQGVEQYF. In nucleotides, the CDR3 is TGTGCCAGCCGACAGGGAGTCGAGCAGTACTTC.

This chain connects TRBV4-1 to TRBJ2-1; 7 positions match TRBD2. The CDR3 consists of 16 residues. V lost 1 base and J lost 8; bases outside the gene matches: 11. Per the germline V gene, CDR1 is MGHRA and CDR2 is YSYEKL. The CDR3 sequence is CASSQVPSGATDEQFF. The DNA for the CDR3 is TGCGCCAGCAGCCAAGTGCCTAGCGGAGCTACCGATGAGCAGTTCTTC.

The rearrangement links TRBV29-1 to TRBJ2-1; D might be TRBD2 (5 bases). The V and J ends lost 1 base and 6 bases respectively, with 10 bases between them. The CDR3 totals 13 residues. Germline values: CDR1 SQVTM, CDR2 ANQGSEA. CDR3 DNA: TGCAGCGTTGAAGGGCGACTAAGCAATGAGCAGTTCTTC. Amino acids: CSVEGRLSNEQFF.

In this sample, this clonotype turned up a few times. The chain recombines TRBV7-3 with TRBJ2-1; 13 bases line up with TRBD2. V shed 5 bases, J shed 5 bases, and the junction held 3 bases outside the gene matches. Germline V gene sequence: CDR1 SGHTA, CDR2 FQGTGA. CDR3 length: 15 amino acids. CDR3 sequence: CASSRTSGSDNEQFF. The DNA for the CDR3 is TGTGCCAGCAGCCGGACTAGCGGGAGTGACAATGAGCAGTTCTTC.

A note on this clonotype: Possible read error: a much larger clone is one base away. CDR3 DNA sequence: TGTGCCAGCAGCGAGGGGACTAGCGGGAACAATGAGCAGTTCTTC. Translation: CASSEGTSGNNEQFF. This sequence joins TRBV7-6 and TRBJ2-1; the match to TRBD2 covers 13 bases. Germline values: CDR1 SGHVS, CDR2 FNYEAQ. CDR3 length: 15 amino acids. Losses at the gene ends were 5 bases for V and 5 bases for J; bases not matched to a gene: 3.

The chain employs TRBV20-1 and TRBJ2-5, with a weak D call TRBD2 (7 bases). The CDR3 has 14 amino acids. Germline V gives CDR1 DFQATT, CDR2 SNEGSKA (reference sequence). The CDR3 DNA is TGCAGCTCCGAGGGGGAGGGCCAGGGGGAGACCCAGTACTTC. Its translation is CSSEGEGQGETQYF.

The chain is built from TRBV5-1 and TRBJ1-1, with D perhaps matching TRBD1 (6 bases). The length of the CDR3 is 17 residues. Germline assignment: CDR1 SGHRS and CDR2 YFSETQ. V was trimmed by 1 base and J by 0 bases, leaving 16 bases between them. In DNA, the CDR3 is TGCGCCAGCAGCTTGAAAATAAAGGGGGACGTGAACACTGAAGCTTTCTTT. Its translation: CASSLKIKGDVNTEAFF.

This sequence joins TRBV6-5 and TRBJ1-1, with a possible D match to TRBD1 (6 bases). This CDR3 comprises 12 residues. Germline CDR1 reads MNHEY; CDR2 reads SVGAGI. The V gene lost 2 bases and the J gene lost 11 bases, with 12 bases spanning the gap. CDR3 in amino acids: CASSYQGLEAFF. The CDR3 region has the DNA TGTGCCAGCAGTTACCAGGGGTTGGAGGCTTTCTTT.

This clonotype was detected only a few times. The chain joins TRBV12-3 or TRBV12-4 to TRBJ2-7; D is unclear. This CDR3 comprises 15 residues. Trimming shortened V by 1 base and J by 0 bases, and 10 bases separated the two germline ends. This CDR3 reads CASSLGGPISYEQYF. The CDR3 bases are TGTGCCAGCAGTTTAGGCGGACCTATCTCCTACGAGCAGTACTTC.

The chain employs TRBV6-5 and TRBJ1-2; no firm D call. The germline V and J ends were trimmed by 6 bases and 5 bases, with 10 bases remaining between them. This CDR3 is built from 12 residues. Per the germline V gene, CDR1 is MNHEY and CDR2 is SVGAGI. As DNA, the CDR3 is TGTGCCAGCAGCTCAAGGAGTTATGGCTACACCTTC. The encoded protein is CASSSRSYGYTF.

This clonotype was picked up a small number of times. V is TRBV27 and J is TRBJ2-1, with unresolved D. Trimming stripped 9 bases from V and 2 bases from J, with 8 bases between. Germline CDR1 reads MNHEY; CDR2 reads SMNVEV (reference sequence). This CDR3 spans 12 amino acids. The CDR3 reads CASGLPYNEQFF. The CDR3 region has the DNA TGTGCCAGTGGGCTACCCTACAATGAGCAGTTCTTC.

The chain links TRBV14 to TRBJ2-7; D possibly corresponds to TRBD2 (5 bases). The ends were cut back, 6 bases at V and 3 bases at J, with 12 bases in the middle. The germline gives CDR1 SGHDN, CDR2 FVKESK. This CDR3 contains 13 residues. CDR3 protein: CASRETGNYEQYF. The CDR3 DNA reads TGTGCCAGCAGAGAGACGGGAAACTACGAGCAGTACTTC.

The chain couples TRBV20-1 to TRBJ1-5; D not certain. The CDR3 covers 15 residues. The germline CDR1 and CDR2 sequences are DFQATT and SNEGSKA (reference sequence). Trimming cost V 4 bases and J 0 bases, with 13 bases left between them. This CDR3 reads CSAITPRDSNQPQHF. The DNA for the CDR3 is TGCAGTGCTATAACCCCAAGGGATAGCAATCAGCCCCAGCATTTT.

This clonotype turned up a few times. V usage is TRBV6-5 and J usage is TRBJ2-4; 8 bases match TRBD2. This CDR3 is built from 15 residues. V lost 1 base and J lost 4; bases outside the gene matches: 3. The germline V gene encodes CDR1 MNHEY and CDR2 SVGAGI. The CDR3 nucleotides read TGTGCCAGCAGTTACTTGGGCGGGAGGAAAAACATTCAGTACTTC. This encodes CASSYLGGRKNIQYF.

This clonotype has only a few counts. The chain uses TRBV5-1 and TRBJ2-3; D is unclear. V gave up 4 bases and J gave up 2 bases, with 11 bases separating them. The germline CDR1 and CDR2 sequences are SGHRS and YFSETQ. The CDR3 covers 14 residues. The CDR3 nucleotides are TGCGCCAGCAGCACCTCCCCTTACACAGATACGCAGTATTTT. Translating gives CASSTSPYTDTQYF.

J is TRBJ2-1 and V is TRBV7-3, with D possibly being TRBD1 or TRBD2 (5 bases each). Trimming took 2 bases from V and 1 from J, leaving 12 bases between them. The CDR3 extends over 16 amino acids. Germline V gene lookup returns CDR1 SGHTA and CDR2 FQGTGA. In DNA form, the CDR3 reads TGTGCCAGCAGCTTATGGGGGAGCAGGTCCTACAATGAGCAGTTCTTC. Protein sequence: CASSLWGSRSYNEQFF. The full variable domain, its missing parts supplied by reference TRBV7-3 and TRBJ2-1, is GAGVSQTPSNKVTEKGKYVELRCDPISGHTALYWYRQSLGQGPEFLIYFQGTGAADDSGLPNDRFFAVRPEGSVSTLKIQRTERGDSAVYLCASSLWGSRSYNEQFFGPGTRLTVL.